The source of this T cell receptor beta chain is a study of cytomegalovirus exposure and HLA in healthy donors (dated by TCRdb to 2016 to 2017). Study-wide context: In an earlier analysis of 550 to 750 of the donors, around 290 Gb of sequence data and 95 million to 130 million unique TCR beta sequences from 150 million to 200 million T cells were reported. Around 320 gigabases of sequencing data and tens of millions of unique TCR sequences were included in an early release covering about 700 HLA-typed donors. Of the approximately 400 genotyped donors, approximately 83% fell in the genetic ancestry cluster associated with self-reported Caucasian donors. The study aimed to test whether signatures of past pathogen exposure could be identified by cataloging public T cell receptors. The study profiled the T cell repertoires of about 720 subjects by immunosequencing and related them to cytomegalovirus serostatus. Besides the first cohort of around 700 subjects, a separate validation cohort made up of over a hundred different subjects was used. To predict cytomegalovirus infection status, the study combined high-throughput TCR immunosequencing, statistical association of individual TCRs with disease status, and machine learning. A later analysis re-analyzed previously published TCR beta repertoires from 550 to 700 donors and added high-resolution HLA genotyping to study TCR occurrence patterns. Rather than drawing on any new phenotypic data, the later analysis identified candidate immune exposures from TCR beta sequences and the way those sequences occurred across donors. In an earlier analysis of 550 to 700 of the donors, high-throughput TCR beta sequencing was used to judge whether each TCR beta V gene segment behaved as functional or pseudogenic. Donor age, sex, ethnicity and CMV serostatus were collected together with the repertoire data. A later genetic analysis took genome-wide SNP genotypes for about 55% of the 666 donors and used that subset as a discovery cohort. All discovery cohort repertoires had been generated on a single sequencing platform. HLA typing covered class I and class II loci at four-digit resolution. Typing coverage varied by locus: roughly 629-640 donors for A, B, C, DRB1 and DQB1; under 550 for DQA1; over 600 for DPA1; some 470 for DPB1. Roughly five DR-DQ haplotypes were treated as single units for association and clustering because of strong linkage in the cohort. Among 300 to 450 genotyped donors of the cohort, an average of roughly 240,000 unique TCR beta nucleotide sequences were sequenced per donor, roughly 20% of them non-productive. Findings and caveats that apply to the study as a whole: While some public TCRs were present in many individuals, most TCR sequences turned up only very rarely across donors. The sequencing pipeline was judged likely to have produced a cluster of highly shared sequence variants as a technical artifact. Linkage disequilibrium might explain the correlated functional status among segregating V segments, but an unknown experimental factor could not be ruled out. An association between a missense DCLRE1C variant and V-gene and J-gene trimming of TCR beta chains was found in a later genetic analysis and replicated in an independent cohort. In a later analysis, several top co-occurrence clusters were reported to appear linked to parvovirus B19, influenza, CMV and Epstein-Barr virus. Some IMGT-functional V segments, including TRBV6-2 and TRBV6-3, could not be distinguished by the 87-base-pair reads and were therefore excluded. Because some donors lacked HLA typing at each locus, the association tests relied only on the typed subset. The cohort was sequenced for TCR beta chains only, and without alpha or paired-chain data the features that could be detected were limited. Assigning TCR associations to individual alleles was difficult when HLA alleles, especially DR and DQ, strongly co-occurred. An earlier analysis of 587 of the donors showed that most TCR beta V segments appeared in productive rearrangements either about 90% or about 30% of the time, which broadly matched IMGT annotations. In a later analysis, HLA-associated TCR beta chains showed more clonal expansion and lower generation probabilities than non-associated chains that were equally common. Sequencing depth was assumed to be roughly uniform across donors in the presence/absence analyses, though that assumption may not hold. According to the authors, the approach could potentially be generalized to other disease states and immunological phenotypes. Some 16 rarely observed V segments, including chromosome 9 orphons, were excluded from the earlier analysis of about 500 of the donors because counts were too low. A further reported finding was that TCR beta sequences accurately predicted the HLA-A and HLA-B alleles for most subjects in the first cohort. In a later genetic analysis, fewer N-insertions in productive TCRs were reported among donors in an Asian-associated ancestry cluster than the approximately 630-donor mean. Three of the identified cytomegalovirus-associated TCR beta chains were confirmed in vitro to be specific for cytomegalovirus antigens. In a later analysis, most CMV-associated TCR beta chains were found to appear HLA-restricted, with HLA associations seemingly driven largely by CMV exposure. In a later analysis, the rate of TCR association differed among HLA loci, with DRB1 alleles having the most associated TCRs and HLA-C alleles having the fewest. In the study, 150 to 200 TCR beta chains were listed as associated with cytomegalovirus. At a false discovery rate of 0.05, a later analysis linked fewer than 20,000 TCR beta sequences to specific HLA alleles. For the cohort, immune exposure information was limited to CMV serostatus. The classifier was reported to diagnose cytomegalovirus status with high specificity and sensitivity in both the original cohort and the validation cohort.

The cohort consisted of 666 healthy bone marrow donors. Cohort members were all nominally healthy when sampled, although unrecorded immune exposures were likely present. The donor tested CMV seronegative and was one of the 352 seronegative cohort members. A peripheral blood sample was provided by each donor, and peripheral blood mononuclear cells were used for TCR beta sequencing. Genomic DNA extraction from the blood cell samples was performed with the Qiagen DNeasy Blood Extraction Kit. Library generation was performed with the immunoSEQ multiplex PCR assay. A mixture of 60 forward primers for TCR Vbeta segments and 13 reverse primers for TCR Jbeta segments was used in the multiplex PCR. Amplification of the CDR3 region of rearranged TCR beta genes was performed with a multiplex PCR assay on genomic DNA. The amplified TCR beta libraries were sequenced on the Illumina HiSeq System as 87-base-pair reads. The study's own analysis went as follows. Across the 500 to 850 repertoires, a later analysis counted 80 million or so unique TCR beta chains, roughly 11 million of which were shared by at least two donors. Raw reads were error-corrected and collapsed into unique sequences with a nearest-neighbor algorithm that merged closely related sequences to remove PCR and sequencing errors. CDR3 sequences were aligned to IMGT reference sequences to assign V, D and J gene segments. Each retained sequence needed at least a six-nucleotide match to both a V gene segment and a J gene segment. Rearrangements were called productive when the CDR3 lacked stop codons and stayed in frame with V and J; all others were non-productive. Following IMGT convention, CDR3 was defined as the stretch from the second conserved V-encoded cysteine to the conserved J-encoded phenylalanine. The earlier analysis of fewer than 750 of the donors excluded sequences that lacked an unambiguous match to a single V gene segment. An earlier analysis of 500 to 700 of the donors classified V segments as functional when productive rearrangements were above 56.7% and as segregating when the standard deviation between donors was above 5%. To diagnose cytomegalovirus status from the catalog of TCR beta chain sequences, a statistical classification framework was built. V and J gene assignment, in a later analysis, came from comparing TCR nucleotide sequences with IMGT/GENE-DB human TR gene sequences. A later analysis assigned CDR3 sequences and most-parsimonious VDJ recombination scenarios with the TCRdist pipeline. In a later analysis, each TCR beta chain was defined by its CDR3 amino acid sequence together with its V-gene family, and reads without a unique V-gene family were excluded. To address suspected cross-contamination and a sequencing artifact, a later analysis removed several hundred highly shared, low-generation-probability nucleotide sequences. For each public chain, a later analysis derived a clonal expansion index from normalized ranks of inferred template counts within each repertoire. In a later analysis, generation probabilities were computed with a VDJ recombination model fitted to out-of-frame rearrangements, and the resulting probabilities were checked against IGoR. A later analysis scored TCR-TCR, TCR-HLA and TCR-CMV co-occurrence with hypergeometric tests, applying a repertoire-size bias correction to TCR pairs. To estimate false discovery rates, a later analysis permuted the HLA or CMV assignments 20 times. A later analysis grouped co-occurring TCRs with DBSCAN, adding TCRdist sequence similarity when clustering within HLA-allele-positive subsets. Co-occurrence clustering excluded repertoires with fewer than 30,000 or more than 120,000 public chains, plus five with anomalous nucleotide sharing. Held by TCRdb, this immuneACCESS table contains in-frame sequences only and omits some clones. Under half of the omission traces to an unresolved V gene where checked; the cause of the rest is unknown. V and J calls and clone size are those listed in that table; D and trimming were worked out from the DNA. This specimen's table enumerates fewer than 70,000 clones. 3.6% of the sample goes to the ten largest clones.

The CDR3 contains 16 residues, cysteine and phenylalanine counted. The DNA shown is the 48-base CDR3, in frame from base 1. The CDR1 and CDR2 encoded by the germline V gene are SGHNT and YENEEA. Trimming removed 4 bases from V and 2 bases from J, leaving 17 bases between the germline ends. As for this clone: The clone's antigen remains unknown.

The TCR sequence derives from a woman between 18 and 30 years old in good health and CMV-seronegative. The sequencing sample was made of PBMCs. The V and J genes are TRBV11-3 and TRBJ2-5; TRBD2 is possibly the D segment (5 matching bases). In nucleotide form, the sequence is TGTGCCAGCAGCTCTAATGATCTCCTAGCACAAGAGACCCAGTACTTC. This codes for CASSSNDLLAQETQYF.